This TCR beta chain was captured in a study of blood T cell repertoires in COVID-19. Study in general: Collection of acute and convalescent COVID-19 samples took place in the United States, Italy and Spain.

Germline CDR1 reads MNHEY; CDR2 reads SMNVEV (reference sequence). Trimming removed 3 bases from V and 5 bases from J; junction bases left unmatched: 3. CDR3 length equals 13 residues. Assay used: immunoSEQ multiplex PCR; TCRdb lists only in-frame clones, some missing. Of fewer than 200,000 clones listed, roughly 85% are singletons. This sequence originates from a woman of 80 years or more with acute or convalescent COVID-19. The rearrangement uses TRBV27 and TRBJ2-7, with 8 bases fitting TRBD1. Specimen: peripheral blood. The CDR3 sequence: CASSFQGAHEQYF. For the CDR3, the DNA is TGTGCCAGCAGTTTTCAGGGGGCCCACGAGCAGTACTTC.